This section outlines one T cell receptor (beta chain) sequence together with its context. Its antigen is currently unknown. Germline-derived CDR1 and CDR2 are MGHRA and YSYEKL. V dropped 4 bases and J dropped 2; count of bases not matched to a gene: 12. The CDR3 spans 17 residues. The protocol was immunoSEQ multiplex PCR, while the TCRdb copy is restricted to in-frame clones and leaves out a portion. Of about 100,000 clones listed, roughly nine tenths are singletons. The sample comes from a study of T cell responses to AZD1222 COVID-19 vaccine. Study-level findings and limits: Clonal diversity was possibly underestimated, and white British individuals and females predominated among donors. Per reports, nearly half of all spike-specific TCRs target regions that are unmutated in variants. None of the repertoires were sampled until the peak T cell response had passed.

Second-dose groups at about 4 or about 12 weeks were pooled. The V and J genes are TRBV4-1 and TRBJ2-7; TRBD1 matches at 9 bases. This TCR was sampled from an adult who received the AZD1222 COVID-19 vaccine. Sequencing was performed on peripheral blood, taken 28 days after the second AZD1222 dose. The CDR3 sequence is CASSPGTGPSLPYEQYF. CDR3 DNA sequence: TGCGCCAGCAGCCCCGGGACAGGGCCGTCGCTTCCCTACGAGCAGTACTTC.